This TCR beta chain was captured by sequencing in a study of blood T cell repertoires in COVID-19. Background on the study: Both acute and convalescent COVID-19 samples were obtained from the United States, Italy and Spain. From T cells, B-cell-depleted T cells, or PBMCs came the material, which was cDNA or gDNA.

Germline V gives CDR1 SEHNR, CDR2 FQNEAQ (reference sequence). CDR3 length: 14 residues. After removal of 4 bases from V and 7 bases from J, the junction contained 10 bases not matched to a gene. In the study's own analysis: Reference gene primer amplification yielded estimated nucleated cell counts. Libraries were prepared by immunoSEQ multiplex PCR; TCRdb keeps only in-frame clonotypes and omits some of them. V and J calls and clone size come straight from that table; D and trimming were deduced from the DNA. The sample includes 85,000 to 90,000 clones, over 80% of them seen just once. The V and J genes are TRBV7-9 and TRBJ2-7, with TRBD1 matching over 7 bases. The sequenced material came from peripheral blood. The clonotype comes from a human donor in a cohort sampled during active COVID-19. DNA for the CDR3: TGTGCCAGCAGCTCGCAGGGGGTCTCGGGGGAGCAGTACTTC. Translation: CASSSQGVSGEQYF.